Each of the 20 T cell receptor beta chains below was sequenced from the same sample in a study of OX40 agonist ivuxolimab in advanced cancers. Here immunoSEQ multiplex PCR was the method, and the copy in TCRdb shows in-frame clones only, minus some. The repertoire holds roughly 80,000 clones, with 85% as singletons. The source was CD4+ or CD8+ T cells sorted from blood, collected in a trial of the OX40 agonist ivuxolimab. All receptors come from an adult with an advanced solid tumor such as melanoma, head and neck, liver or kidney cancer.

The CDR3 DNA follows: TGTGCCTGGAGTATACAGGAAATCAGAGATACGCAGTATTTT. It is translated as CAWSIQEIRDTQYF. This chain uses TRBV30 with TRBJ2-3; possible D gene TRBD1, 5 bases. The length of the CDR3 is 14 residues. The germline V and J ends were trimmed by 2 bases and 5 bases, with 14 bases remaining between them. Per the germline V gene, CDR1 is GTSNPN and CDR2 is SVGIG (reference sequence).

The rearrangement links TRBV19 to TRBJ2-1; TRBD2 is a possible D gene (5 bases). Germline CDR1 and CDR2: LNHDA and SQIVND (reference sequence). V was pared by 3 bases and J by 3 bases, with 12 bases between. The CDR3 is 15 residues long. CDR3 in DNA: TGTGCCAGTAGTATCCTGACCGGGGTCTACAATGAGCAGTTCTTC. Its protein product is CASSILTGVYNEQFF.

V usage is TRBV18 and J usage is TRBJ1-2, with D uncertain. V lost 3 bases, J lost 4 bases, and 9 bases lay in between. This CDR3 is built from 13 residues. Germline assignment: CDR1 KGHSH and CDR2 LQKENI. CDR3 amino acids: CASSPESGYGYTF. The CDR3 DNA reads TGTGCCAGCTCACCTGAATCCGGCTATGGCTACACCTTC.

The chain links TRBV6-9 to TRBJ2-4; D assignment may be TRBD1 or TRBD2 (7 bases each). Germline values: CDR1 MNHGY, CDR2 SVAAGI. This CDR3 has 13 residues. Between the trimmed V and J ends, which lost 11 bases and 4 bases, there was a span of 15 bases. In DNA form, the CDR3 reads TGTGCCGGGGAGGGACAGCCTAAAAACATTCAGTACTTC. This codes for CAGEGQPKNIQYF.

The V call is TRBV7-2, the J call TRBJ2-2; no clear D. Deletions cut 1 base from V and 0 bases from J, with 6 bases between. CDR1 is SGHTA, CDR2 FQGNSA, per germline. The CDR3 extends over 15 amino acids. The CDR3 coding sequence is TGTGCCAGCAGCTTAGTGGGAACGAACACCGGGGAGCTGTTTTTT. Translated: CASSLVGTNTGELFF.

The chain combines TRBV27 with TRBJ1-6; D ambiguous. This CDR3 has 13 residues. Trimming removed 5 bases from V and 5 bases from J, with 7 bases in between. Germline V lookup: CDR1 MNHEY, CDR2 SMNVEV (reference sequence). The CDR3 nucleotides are TGTGCCAGCAGTCGGCTCGATAATTCACCCCTCCACTTT. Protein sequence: CASSRLDNSPLHF.

The CDR3 protein is CASSPTGNYGYTF. In nucleotides, the CDR3 is TGTGCCAGCAGCCCGACAGGAAACTATGGCTACACCTTC. The chain has TRBV11-2 and TRBJ1-2; weak D call: TRBD1 (6 bases). Germline V gene data show CDR1 as SGHAT and CDR2 as FQNNGV. This CDR3 comprises 13 residues. V was trimmed by 5 bases and J by 2 bases, leaving 9 bases between them.

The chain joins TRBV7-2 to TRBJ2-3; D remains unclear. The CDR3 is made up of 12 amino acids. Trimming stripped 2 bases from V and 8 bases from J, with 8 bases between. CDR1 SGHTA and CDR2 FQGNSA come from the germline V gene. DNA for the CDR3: TGTGCCAGCAGCTTACCAGCGAGTACGCAGTATTTT. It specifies CASSLPASTQYF.

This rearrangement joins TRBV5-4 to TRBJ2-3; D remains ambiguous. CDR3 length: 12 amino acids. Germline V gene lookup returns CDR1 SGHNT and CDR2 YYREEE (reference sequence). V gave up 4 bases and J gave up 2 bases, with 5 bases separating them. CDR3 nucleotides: TGTGCCAGCAGCAGTACCACAGATACGCAGTATTTT. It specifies CASSSTTDTQYF.

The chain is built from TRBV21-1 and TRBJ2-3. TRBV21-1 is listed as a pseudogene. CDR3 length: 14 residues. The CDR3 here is CASSKDTSTDTQYF. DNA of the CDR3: TGTGCCAGCAGCAAAGACACTAGCACAGATACGCAGTATTTT.

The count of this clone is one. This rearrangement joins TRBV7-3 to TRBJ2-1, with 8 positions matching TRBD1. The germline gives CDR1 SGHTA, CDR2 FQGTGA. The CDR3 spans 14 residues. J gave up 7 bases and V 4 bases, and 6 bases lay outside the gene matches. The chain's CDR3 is CASSSTGGKNEQFF. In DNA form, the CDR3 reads TGTGCCAGCAGCTCCACAGGGGGTAAGAATGAGCAGTTCTTC.

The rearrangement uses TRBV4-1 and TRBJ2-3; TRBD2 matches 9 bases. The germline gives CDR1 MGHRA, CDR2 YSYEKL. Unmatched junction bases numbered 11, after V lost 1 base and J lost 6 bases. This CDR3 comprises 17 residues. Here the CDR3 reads CASSQAIGGGAGDTQYF. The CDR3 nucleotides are TGCGCCAGCAGCCAAGCGATTGGCGGGGGGGCCGGGGATACGCAGTATTTT.

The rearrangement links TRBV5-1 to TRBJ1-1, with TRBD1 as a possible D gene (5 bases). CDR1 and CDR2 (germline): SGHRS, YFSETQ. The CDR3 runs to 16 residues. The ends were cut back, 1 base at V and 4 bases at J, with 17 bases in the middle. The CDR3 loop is CASSLNPGQRGTEAFF. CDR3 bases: TGCGCCAGCAGCTTGAACCCAGGGCAACGTGGCACTGAAGCTTTCTTT. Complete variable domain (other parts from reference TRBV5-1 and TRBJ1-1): KAGVTQTPRYLIKTRGQQVTLSCSPISGHRSVSWYQQTPGQGLQFLFEYFSETQRNKGNFPGRFSGRQFSNSRSEMNVSTLELGDSALYLCASSLNPGQRGTEAFFGQGTRLTVV.

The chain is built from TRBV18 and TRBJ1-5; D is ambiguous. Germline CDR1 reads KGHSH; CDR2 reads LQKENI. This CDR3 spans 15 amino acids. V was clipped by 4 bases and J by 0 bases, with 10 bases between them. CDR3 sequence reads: CASSQSGNSNQPQHF. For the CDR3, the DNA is TGTGCCAGCTCACAGTCGGGGAATAGCAATCAGCCCCAGCATTTT.

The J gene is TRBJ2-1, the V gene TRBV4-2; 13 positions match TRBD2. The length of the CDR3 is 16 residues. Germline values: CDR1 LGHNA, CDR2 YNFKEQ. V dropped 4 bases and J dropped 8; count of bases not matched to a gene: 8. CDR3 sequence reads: CASSLTSGGASDEQFF. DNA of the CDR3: TGTGCCAGCAGCCTAACTAGCGGGGGGGCCAGCGATGAGCAGTTCTTC.

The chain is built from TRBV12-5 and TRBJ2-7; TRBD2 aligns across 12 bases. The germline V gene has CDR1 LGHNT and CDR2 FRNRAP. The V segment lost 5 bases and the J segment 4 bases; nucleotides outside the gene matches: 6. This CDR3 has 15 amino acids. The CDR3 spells CASGARTSGEYEQYF. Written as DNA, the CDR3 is TGTGCTAGTGGTGCCCGGACTAGCGGGGAGTACGAGCAGTACTTC.

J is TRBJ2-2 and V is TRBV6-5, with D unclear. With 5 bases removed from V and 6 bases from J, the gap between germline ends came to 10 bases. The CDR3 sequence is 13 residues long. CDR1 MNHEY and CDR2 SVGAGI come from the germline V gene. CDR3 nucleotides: TGTGCCAGCAGTACGAATCGGCCCGGGGAGCTGTTTTTT. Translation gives CASSTNRPGELFF.

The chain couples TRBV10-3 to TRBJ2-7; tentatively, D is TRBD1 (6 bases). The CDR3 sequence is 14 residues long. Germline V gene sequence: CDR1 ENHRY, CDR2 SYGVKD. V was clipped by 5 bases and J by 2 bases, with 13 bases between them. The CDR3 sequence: CAISKTDRTYEQYF. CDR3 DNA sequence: TGTGCCATCAGTAAAACGGACAGAACCTACGAGCAGTACTTC.

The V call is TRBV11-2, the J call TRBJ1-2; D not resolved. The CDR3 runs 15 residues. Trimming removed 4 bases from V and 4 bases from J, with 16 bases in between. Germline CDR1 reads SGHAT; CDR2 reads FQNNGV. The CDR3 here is CASSSLRRVGYGYTF. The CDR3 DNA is TGTGCCAGCAGCTCACTTAGACGGGTCGGCTATGGCTACACCTTC. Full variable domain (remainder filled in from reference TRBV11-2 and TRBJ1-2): EAGVAQSPRYKIIEKRQSVAFWCNPISGHATLYWYQQILGQGPKLLIQFQNNGVVDDSQLPKDRFSAERLKGVDSTLKIQPAKLEDSAVYLCASSSLRRVGYGYTFGSGTRLTVV.

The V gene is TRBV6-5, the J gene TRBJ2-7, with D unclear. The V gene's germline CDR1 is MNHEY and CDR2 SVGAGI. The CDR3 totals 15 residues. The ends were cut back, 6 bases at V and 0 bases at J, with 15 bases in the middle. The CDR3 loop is CASSPLYADSYEQYF. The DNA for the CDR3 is TGTGCCAGCAGCCCCCTCTATGCGGACTCCTACGAGCAGTACTTC.